The 11 T cell receptor beta chains below were found in one sample sequenced in a study of OX40 agonist ivuxolimab in advanced cancers. Profiling relied on immunoSEQ multiplex PCR, and the TCRdb table lists in-frame clones only, not all of them. In the table there are tens of thousands of clones, 87% of which are singletons. Sequenced here: CD4+ or CD8+ T cells sorted from blood, sampled in a trial of the OX40 agonist ivuxolimab. Source of these receptors: an adult with an advanced solid tumor such as melanoma, head and neck, liver or kidney cancer.

The chain carries TRBV28 and TRBJ1-1; D might be TRBD1 (6 bases). Trimming took 6 bases from V and 5 from J, leaving 16 bases between them. The CDR3 is 14 amino acids. The germline CDR1 and CDR2 sequences are MDHEN and SYDVKM. This CDR3 is CASSYGQGFTEAFF. For the CDR3, the DNA is TGTGCCAGCAGCTACGGGCAGGGGTTTACTGAAGCTTTCTTT.

V gene TRBV11-2 combines with J gene TRBJ1-5; possible D gene TRBD1, 6 bases. The V and J ends lost 6 bases and 0 bases respectively, with 15 bases between them. Germline V lookup: CDR1 SGHAT, CDR2 FQNNGV. The CDR3 is 16 residues long. The CDR3 spells CASSFRGADSNQPQHF. The CDR3 DNA follows: TGTGCCAGCAGTTTCCGGGGGGCGGATAGCAATCAGCCCCAGCATTTT.

J is TRBJ1-4 and V is TRBV28; no firm D call. Trimming left V 6 bases short and J 5 bases short, with 13 bases between. Germline V gene lookup returns CDR1 MDHEN and CDR2 SYDVKM. This CDR3 is 14 amino acids long. The CDR3 region is CASSLHTGNEKLFF. DNA of the CDR3: TGTGCCAGCAGCCTTCATACGGGCAATGAAAAACTGTTTTTT.

The chain carries TRBV28 and TRBJ2-7, with 7 bases fitting TRBD1. Germline values: CDR1 MDHEN, CDR2 SYDVKM. CDR3 length: 15 residues. With 0 bases clipped from V and 7 bases from J, the junction kept 9 bases outside the gene matches. Here the CDR3 DNA reads TGTGCCAGCAGTTTATGGAACAGGGGAATGGGAGAGCAGTACGTC. Its protein is CASSLWNRGMGEQYV.

The V and J genes are TRBV4-2 and TRBJ2-3; a possible D gene is TRBD1 (7 bases). This CDR3 spans 15 amino acids. Trimming cost V 4 bases and J 1 base, with 12 bases left between them. Per the germline V gene, CDR1 is LGHNA and CDR2 is YNFKEQ. Here the CDR3 reads CASSRQGGGTDTQYF. In DNA form, the CDR3 reads TGTGCCAGCAGCCGGCAGGGGGGAGGCACAGATACGCAGTATTTT.

The chain recombines TRBV6-1 with TRBJ2-2; no clear D. The CDR3 is 14 residues long. Germline CDR1 and CDR2: MNHNS and SASEGT. V gave up 5 bases and J gave up 3 bases, with 10 bases separating them. The CDR3 sequence is CASSRYKYTGELFF. The CDR3 DNA is TGTGCCAGCAGTAGGTACAAATACACCGGGGAGCTGTTTTTT.

This chain joins TRBV9 and TRBJ2-5; the match to TRBD1 covers 7 bases. V lost 0 bases, J lost 5 bases, and 4 bases stayed unmatched. Germline values: CDR1 SGDLS, CDR2 YYNGEE. The CDR3 has 14 amino acids. The CDR3 nucleotides read TGTGCCAGCAGCGTAGGGGGCAGGGGGGAGACCCAGTACTTC. This translates into CASSVGGRGETQYF.

The chain recombines TRBV7-2 with TRBJ2-7; no firm D call. The CDR3 extends over 13 amino acids. Germline lookup yields CDR1 SGHTA and CDR2 FQGNSA. Trimming shortened V by 5 bases and J by 1 base, and 9 bases separated the two germline ends. CDR3 residues: CASSPRRSYEQYV. The CDR3 DNA is TGTGCCAGCAGCCCTCGACGGTCCTACGAGCAGTACGTC.

V gene TRBV5-1 combines with J gene TRBJ2-6; D is uncertain. Trimming pared 0 bases from V and 4 bases from J, leaving 8 bases between. Germline-derived CDR1 and CDR2 are SGHRS and YFSETQ. CDR3 length equals 15 residues. The DNA of the CDR3 is TGCGCCAGCAGCTTGGAAGTCCTCGGGGCCAACGTCCTGACTTTC. Translated, it gives CASSLEVLGANVLTF.

The chain employs TRBV19 and TRBJ1-5; TRBD1 matches at 8 bases. CDR1 and CDR2 from the germline V gene are LNHDA and SQIVND (reference sequence). V gave up 2 bases and J gave up 7 bases; unmatched junction bases: 7. CDR3 length: 15 residues. The CDR3 DNA reads TGTGCCAGTAGTATAAAAGGGCAGGGGGCACAGCCCCAGCATTTT. This translates into CASSIKGQGAQPQHF.

The table lists this clone with a few counts. This chain links TRBV4-1 with TRBJ2-5; 8 positions match TRBD2. The CDR3 is 15 amino acids. J was trimmed by 5 bases and V by 9 bases; bases with no gene match: 14. The germline gives CDR1 MGHRA, CDR2 YSYEKL. The CDR3 sequence is CASGRGVDFVETQYF. The CDR3 coding sequence is TGCGCCAGTGGGCGGGGGGTTGACTTCGTGGAGACCCAGTACTTC.